The rows below give T cell receptor beta chains drawn from one sample of a study of identical twins. TCRdb fed the 5' RACE reads into MiXCR, producing one record per CDR3 protein. The sample yields about 240,000 distinct CDR3 sequences, roughly 10% seen once. Sequenced: memory T cells sorted from blood. The receptor source for this set is a man aged 50-60 years in good health. Each CDR3 is given with its conserved first and last residue. A D gene is named only where the DNA matches it firmly. The listing skips clone size in some rows; elsewhere it reads once, few, many or a size class.

abundance	j_gene	v_gene	d_gene	CDR3aa	CDR3nt
-	TRBJ2-3	TRBV5-4	-	CASVHQGQGTQYF	TGTGCCAGCGTGCACCAGGGGCAGGGAACGCAGTATTTT
few	TRBJ1-6	TRBV27	-	CASSLNPPTGIHSPLHF	TGTGCCAGCAGTTTAAACCCACCGACGGGGATCCATTCACCCCTCCACTTT
many	TRBJ1-6	TRBV10-3	-	CATSLTVSDSPLHF	TGTGCCACCTCGTTAACAGTGTCGGATTCACCCCTCCACTTT
-	TRBJ2-3	TRBV9	-	CASSVDATPVVTQYF	TGTGCCAGCAGCGTAGATGCTACACCCGTCGTTACGCAGTATTTT
-	TRBJ2-7	TRBV7-2	-	CASTFKSAYEQYF	TGTGCCAGCACCTTTAAGTCCGCCTACGAGCAGTACTTC
many	TRBJ2-7	TRBV27	TRBD1	CASSWTGGTPLNF	TGTGCCAGCAGTTGGACAGGGGGCACTCCCCTGAACTTC
-	TRBJ2-7	TRBV29-1	-	CSVGGASEQYF	TGCAGCGTTGGAGGGGCATCCGAGCAGTACTTC
-	TRBJ2-7	TRBV28	TRBD2	CASSGTSGARGEQYF	TGTGCCTCGTCCGGGACTAGCGGGGCGCGTGGGGAGCAGTACTTC
many	TRBJ2-3	TRBV7-3	TRBD2	CASSLTRLAGADTQYF	TGTGCCAGCAGCTTAACTCGACTAGCGGGAGCAGATACGCAGTATTTT
-	TRBJ2-7	TRBV7-2	TRBD1	CASSLMVTGTYEQYF	TGTGCCAGCAGCTTGATGGTGACAGGGACCTACGAGCAGTACTTC
few	TRBJ2-2	TRBV7-2	TRBD1	CASSPNPGTGSGELFF	TGTGCCAGCAGTCCAAACCCCGGGACAGGGTCCGGGGAGCTGTTTTTT
-	TRBJ2-1	TRBV11-1	-	CASSFGAEAGDEQFF	TGTGCCAGCAGCTTTGGGGCCGAGGCCGGGGATGAGCAGTTCTTC
many	TRBJ2-7	TRBV3-1	TRBD1	CASSRAGTGIYEQYF	TGTGCCAGCAGCCGGGCCGGGACAGGGATCTACGAGCAGTACTTC
many	TRBJ1-2	TRBV3-1	TRBD1	CASSQVVRDRGLYGYTF	TGTGCCAGCAGCCAAGTAGTCCGGGACAGGGGGCTCTATGGCTACACCTTC
few	TRBJ1-4	TRBV5-1	-	CASSLDSSEEKLFF	TGCGCCAGCAGCTTGGACAGTTCCGAGGAAAAACTGTTTTTT
few	TRBJ2-2	TRBV4-3	-	CASSQDGVAQNTGELFF	TGCGCCAGCAGCCAAGACGGGGTAGCCCAGAACACCGGGGAGCTGTTTTTT
many	TRBJ2-1	TRBV4-1	-	CASSQDVGLYYNEQFF	TGCGCCAGCAGCCAAGATGTGGGGCTTTACTACAATGAGCAGTTCTTC
few	TRBJ2-3	TRBV27	TRBD1	CASKGQNTDTQYF	TGTGCCAGCAAGGGACAGAACACAGATACGCAGTATTTT
many	TRBJ2-1	TRBV29-1	TRBD1	CSVARDSRGKQFF	TGCAGCGTCGCCCGGGACAGCAGGGGTAAACAGTTCTTC
many	TRBJ2-1	TRBV7-2	TRBD2	CASSLALGTSGRIGEQFF	TGTGCCAGCAGCTTAGCCCTCGGGACTAGCGGGAGGATCGGTGAGCAGTTCTTC
few	TRBJ2-3	TRBV25-1	-	CASRPSPGDTQYF	TGTGCCAGCAGGCCTTCACCGGGAGATACGCAGTATTTT
many	TRBJ2-2	TRBV5-5	TRBD2	CASSVGLAGVTGELFF	TGTGCCAGCAGCGTGGGACTAGCGGGAGTCACCGGGGAGCTGTTTTTT
many	TRBJ1-3	TRBV4-1	TRBD1	CASSQEGQRSGNTIYF	TGCGCCAGCAGCCAAGAGGGACAGCGCTCTGGAAACACCATATATTTT
-	TRBJ2-1	TRBV20-1	-	CSATRPGLVYNEQFF	TGCAGTGCTACCCGTCCGGGACTCGTATACAATGAGCAGTTCTTC
-	TRBJ2-1	TRBV7-3	TRBD2	CASSLGGLAGRNEQFF	TGTGCCAGCAGCTTAGGGGGACTAGCGGGAAGGAATGAGCAGTTCTTC
-	TRBJ2-1	TRBV10-3	TRBD2	CAISEMTSGRNEQFF	TGTGCCATCAGTGAGATGACTAGCGGGAGAAATGAGCAGTTCTTC
-	TRBJ2-7	TRBV4-3	-	CASSPETLSYEQYF	TGCGCCAGCAGCCCCGAGACACTCTCCTACGAGCAGTACTTC
-	TRBJ2-1	TRBV7-8	TRBD2	CASSPRTSGQDEQFF	TGTGCCAGCAGCCCTCGGACTAGCGGGCAGGATGAGCAGTTCTTC
-	TRBJ2-5	TRBV20-1	TRBD2	CSARRGGAGETQYF	TGCAGTGCTAGGCGCGGGGGGGCCGGAGAGACCCAGTACTTC
many	TRBJ2-1	TRBV5-5	-	CASSSAKLDNLAVVF	TGTGCCAGCAGCTCCGCGAAGTTAGATAACCTAGCAGTGGTCTTC
many	TRBJ2-1	TRBV6-2/TRBV6-3	-	CASSYQGPTYNEQFF	TGTGCCAGCAGTTACCAGGGACCCACTTACAATGAGCAGTTCTTC
few	TRBJ1-2	TRBV20-1	-	CSASLWDWPDGYTF	TGCAGTGCTAGCCTCTGGGACTGGCCTGATGGCTACACCTTC
many	TRBJ2-4	TRBV27	-	CASRGLAEGIQYF	TGTGCCAGCAGGGGACTCGCAGAGGGCATTCAGTACTTC
many	TRBJ2-3	TRBV20-1	-	CSARAIFLTDTQYF	TGCAGTGCAAGGGCAATTTTCCTCACAGATACGCAGTATTTT
few	TRBJ2-5	TRBV12-3/TRBV12-4	TRBD2	CASSLSLAGTRETQYF	TGTGCCAGCAGTTTATCCCTAGCGGGTACGCGAGAGACCCAGTACTTC
few	TRBJ2-1	TRBV11-2	TRBD2	CASSLGTSGRGSSYNEQFF	TGTGCCAGCAGTTTAGGGACTAGCGGGAGAGGGAGCTCCTACAATGAGCAGTTCTTC
many	TRBJ2-3	TRBV20-1	TRBD2	CSAKPGLARDTQYF	TGCAGTGCTAAGCCGGGACTAGCGCGAGATACGCAGTATTTT
-	TRBJ2-6	TRBV27	TRBD1	CASSPETGALGGANVLTF	TGTGCCAGCAGTCCGGAGACAGGGGCCCTAGGAGGGGCCAACGTCCTGACTTTC
few	TRBJ2-5	TRBV15	TRBD1	CATSHRDRAETQYF	TGTGCCACCAGCCACCGGGACAGGGCAGAGACCCAGTACTTC
few	TRBJ2-2	TRBV9	-	CASSVYSRNTGELFF	TGTGCCAGCAGCGTATATTCCAGGAACACCGGGGAGCTGTTTTTT
-	TRBJ1-2	TRBV3-1	-	CASSPPGVGYGYTF	TGTGCCAGCAGCCCTCCAGGAGTGGGCTATGGCTACACCTTC
-	TRBJ1-2	TRBV3-1	TRBD1	CASSQFWTGVQNYGYTF	TGTGCCAGCAGCCAGTTTTGGACAGGCGTTCAGAACTATGGCTACACCTTC
many	TRBJ1-5	TRBV10-3	-	CASKRAINQPQHF	TGTGCCTCGAAAAGGGCAATCAATCAGCCCCAGCATTTT
many	TRBJ2-1	TRBV6-1	-	CAAELSRSSYNEQFF	TGTGCCGCCGAGTTGAGTCGGAGCTCCTACAATGAGCAGTTCTTC
few	TRBJ2-1	TRBV5-4	-	CASSILAYGEQFF	TGTGCCAGCAGCATACTAGCATATGGTGAGCAGTTCTTC
many	TRBJ2-3	TRBV7-2	-	CASSLEGFGTQYF	TGTGCCAGCAGCTTAGAAGGGTTCGGTACGCAGTATTTT
many	TRBJ1-5	TRBV3-1	-	CASGFSNQPQHF	TGTGCCAGCGGTTTTAGCAATCAGCCCCAGCATTTT
-	TRBJ1-2	TRBV5-6	-	CASSLGEAGYTF	TGTGCCAGCAGCTTGGGAGAAGCGGGCTACACCTTC
few	TRBJ2-7	TRBV7-9	TRBD1	CASSRPGGRGREQYF	TGTGCCAGCAGCCGCCCTGGGGGCAGGGGGCGAGAGCAGTACTTC
-	TRBJ1-2	TRBV20-1	-	CSASQSGTNFYTF	TGCAGTGCTAGTCAGTCCGGGACCAACTTCTACACCTTC
-	TRBJ1-5	TRBV4-1	-	CASSQDHATNQPQHF	TGCGCCAGCAGCCAAGATCACGCGACCAATCAGCCCCAGCATTTT
many	TRBJ2-7	TRBV5-1	TRBD2	CASSLGASGSSYEQYF	TGCGCCAGCAGCTTGGGAGCTAGCGGAAGCTCCTACGAGCAGTACTTC
many	TRBJ2-1	TRBV18	-	CASSPQQGGYNEQFF	TGTGCCAGCTCACCACAGCAGGGGGGCTACAATGAGCAGTTCTTC
many	TRBJ1-4	TRBV27	TRBD1	CASSLLAQGGEKLFF	TGTGCCAGCAGTTTATTGGCACAGGGGGGGGAAAAACTGTTTTTT
few	TRBJ2-2	TRBV15	-	CATSRGGSGGTAGDLFF	TGTGCCACCAGCAGAGGTGGATCTGGGGGTACGGCCGGGGATCTGTTTTTT